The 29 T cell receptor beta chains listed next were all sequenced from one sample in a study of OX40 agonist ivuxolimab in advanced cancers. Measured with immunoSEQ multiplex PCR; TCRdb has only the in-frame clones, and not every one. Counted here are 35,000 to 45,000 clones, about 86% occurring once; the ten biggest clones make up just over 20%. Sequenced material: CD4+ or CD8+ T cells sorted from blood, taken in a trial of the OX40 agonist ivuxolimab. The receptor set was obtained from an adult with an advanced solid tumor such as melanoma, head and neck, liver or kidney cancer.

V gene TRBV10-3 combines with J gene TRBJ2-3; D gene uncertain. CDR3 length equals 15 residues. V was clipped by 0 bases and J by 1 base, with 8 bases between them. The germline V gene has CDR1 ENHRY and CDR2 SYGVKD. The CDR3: CAISESRSRTDTQYF. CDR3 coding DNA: TGTGCCATCAGTGAGTCACGGAGCCGCACAGATACGCAGTATTTT.

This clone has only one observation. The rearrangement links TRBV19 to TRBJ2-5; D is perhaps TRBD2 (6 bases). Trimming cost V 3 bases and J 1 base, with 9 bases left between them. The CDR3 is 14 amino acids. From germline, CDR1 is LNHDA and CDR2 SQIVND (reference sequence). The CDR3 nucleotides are TGTGCCAGTAGTATCCTGGGGGGCCAAGAGACCCAGTACTTC. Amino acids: CASSILGGQETQYF.

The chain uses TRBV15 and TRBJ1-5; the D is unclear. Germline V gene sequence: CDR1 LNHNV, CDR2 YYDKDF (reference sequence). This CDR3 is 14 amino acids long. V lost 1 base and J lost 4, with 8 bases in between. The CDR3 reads CATSRAPLNQPQHF. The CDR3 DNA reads TGTGCCACCAGCAGAGCCCCTCTTAATCAGCCCCAGCATTTT.

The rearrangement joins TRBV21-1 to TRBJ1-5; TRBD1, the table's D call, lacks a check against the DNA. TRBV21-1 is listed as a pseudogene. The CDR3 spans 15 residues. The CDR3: CAPTANRGQGQPQHF. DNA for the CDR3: TGTGCCCCAACCGCGAACAGGGGGCAAGGTCAGCCCCAGCATTTT.

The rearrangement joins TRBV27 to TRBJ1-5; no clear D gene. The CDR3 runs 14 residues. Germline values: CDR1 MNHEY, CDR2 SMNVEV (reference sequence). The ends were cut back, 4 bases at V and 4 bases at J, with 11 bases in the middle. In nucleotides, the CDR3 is TGTGCCAGCAGTTACCCCACAAGAAATCAGCCCCAGCATTTT. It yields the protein CASSYPTRNQPQHF.

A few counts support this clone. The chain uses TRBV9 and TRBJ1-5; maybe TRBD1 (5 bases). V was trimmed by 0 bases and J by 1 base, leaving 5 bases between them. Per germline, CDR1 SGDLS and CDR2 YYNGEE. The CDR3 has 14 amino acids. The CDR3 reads CASSVGDSNQPQHF. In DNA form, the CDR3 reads TGTGCCAGCAGCGTAGGGGACAGCAATCAGCCCCAGCATTTT.

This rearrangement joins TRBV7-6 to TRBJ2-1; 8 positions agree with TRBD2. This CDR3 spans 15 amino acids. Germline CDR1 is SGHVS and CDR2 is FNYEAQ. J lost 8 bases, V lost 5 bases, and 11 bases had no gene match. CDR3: CASSISGGWIYEQFF. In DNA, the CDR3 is TGTGCCAGCAGCATCAGCGGGGGATGGATCTATGAGCAGTTCTTC.

The CDR3 loop is CASSLTPSGFQETQYF. The DNA for the CDR3 is TGTGCCAGCAGCTTAACGCCTAGCGGGTTCCAAGAGACCCAGTACTTC. The chain joins TRBV7-3 to TRBJ2-5; 8 nucleotides line up with TRBD2. Germline V gene lookup returns CDR1 SGHTA and CDR2 FQGTGA. The CDR3 contains 16 residues. V lost 0 bases and J lost 1; bases outside the gene matches: 4.

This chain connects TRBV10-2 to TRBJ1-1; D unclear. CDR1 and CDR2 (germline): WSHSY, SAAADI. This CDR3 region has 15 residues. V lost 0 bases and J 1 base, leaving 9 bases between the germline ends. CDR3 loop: CASSESNGRNTEAFF. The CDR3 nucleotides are TGCGCCAGCAGTGAGTCGAACGGCAGGAACACTGAAGCTTTCTTT.

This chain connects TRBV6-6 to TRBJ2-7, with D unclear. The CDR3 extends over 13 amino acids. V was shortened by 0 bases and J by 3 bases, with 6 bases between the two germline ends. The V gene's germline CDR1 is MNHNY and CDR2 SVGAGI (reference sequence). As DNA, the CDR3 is TGTGCCAGCAGTTACTCGAGCTACTACGAGCAGTACGTC. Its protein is CASSYSSYYEQYV.

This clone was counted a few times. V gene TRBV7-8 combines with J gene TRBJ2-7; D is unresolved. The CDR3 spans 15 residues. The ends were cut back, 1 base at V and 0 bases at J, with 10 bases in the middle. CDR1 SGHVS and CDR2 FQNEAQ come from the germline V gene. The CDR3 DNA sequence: TGTGCCAGCAGCTTAGGAGCTGGCAGCTCCTACGAGCAGTACTTC. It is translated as CASSLGAGSSYEQYF.

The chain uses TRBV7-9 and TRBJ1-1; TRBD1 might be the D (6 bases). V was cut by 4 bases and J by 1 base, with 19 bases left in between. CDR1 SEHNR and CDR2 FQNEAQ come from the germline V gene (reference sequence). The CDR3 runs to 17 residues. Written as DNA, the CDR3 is TGTGCCAGCAGCTGGTCCTTACAGGGACGGGGGAACACTGAAGCTTTCTTT. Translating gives CASSWSLQGRGNTEAFF.

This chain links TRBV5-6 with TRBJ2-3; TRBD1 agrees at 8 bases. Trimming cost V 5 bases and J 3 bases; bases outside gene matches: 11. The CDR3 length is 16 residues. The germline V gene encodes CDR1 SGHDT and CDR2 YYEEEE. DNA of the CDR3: TGTGCCAGCAGTCGAGACCAGGGGGCTCTAACAGATACGCAGTATTTT. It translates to CASSRDQGALTDTQYF.

CDR3 DNA sequence: TGTGCCAGCAGCTTATCGGACAGGGTAGACTTCATTAGCAATCAGCCCCAGCATTTT. It translates to CASSLSDRVDFISNQPQHF. The chain carries TRBV5-8 and TRBJ1-5, with 8 positions matching TRBD1. V lost 2 bases, J lost 0 bases, and 13 bases stayed unmatched. The CDR3 runs 19 residues. Looked up from germline, CDR1 is SGHTS and CDR2 is YDEGEE.

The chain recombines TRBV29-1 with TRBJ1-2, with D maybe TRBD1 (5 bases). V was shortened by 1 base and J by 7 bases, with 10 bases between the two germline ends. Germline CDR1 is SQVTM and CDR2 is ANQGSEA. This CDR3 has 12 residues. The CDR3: CSVEGGEGGYTF. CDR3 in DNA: TGCAGCGTTGAAGGGGGGGAGGGTGGCTACACCTTC.

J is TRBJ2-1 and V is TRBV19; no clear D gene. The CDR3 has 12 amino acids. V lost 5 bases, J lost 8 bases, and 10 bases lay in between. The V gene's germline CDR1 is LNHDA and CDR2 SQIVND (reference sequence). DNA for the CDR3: TGTGCCAGTAGTCTCATGTTCGATGAGCAGTTCTTC. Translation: CASSLMFDEQFF.

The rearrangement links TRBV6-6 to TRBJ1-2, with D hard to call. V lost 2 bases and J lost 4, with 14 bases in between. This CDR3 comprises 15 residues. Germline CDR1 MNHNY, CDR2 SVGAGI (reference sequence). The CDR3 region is CASSYAEGSIYGYTF. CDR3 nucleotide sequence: TGTGCCAGCAGTTACGCGGAGGGTTCCATCTATGGCTACACCTTC.

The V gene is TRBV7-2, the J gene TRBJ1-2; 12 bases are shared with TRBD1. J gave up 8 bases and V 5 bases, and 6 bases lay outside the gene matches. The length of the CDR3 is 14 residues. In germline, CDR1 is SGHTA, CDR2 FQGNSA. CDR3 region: CASSQPGQGAGYTF. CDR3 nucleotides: TGTGCCAGCAGCCAGCCGGGACAGGGGGCGGGCTACACCTTC.

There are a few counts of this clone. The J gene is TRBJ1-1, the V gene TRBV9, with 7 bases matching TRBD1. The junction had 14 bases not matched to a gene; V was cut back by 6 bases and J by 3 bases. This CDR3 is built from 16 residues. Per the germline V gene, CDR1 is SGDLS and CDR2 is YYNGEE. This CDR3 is CASTLSGVRGHTEAFF. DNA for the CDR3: TGTGCCAGCACCCTAAGCGGGGTTAGGGGGCACACTGAAGCTTTCTTT.

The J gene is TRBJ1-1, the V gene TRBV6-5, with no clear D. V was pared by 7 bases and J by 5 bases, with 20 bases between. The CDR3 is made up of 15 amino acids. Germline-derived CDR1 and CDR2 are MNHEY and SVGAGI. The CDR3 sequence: CASIFTSGEDTEAFF. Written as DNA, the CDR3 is TGTGCCAGCATCTTCACCTCCGGGGAAGATACTGAAGCTTTCTTT.

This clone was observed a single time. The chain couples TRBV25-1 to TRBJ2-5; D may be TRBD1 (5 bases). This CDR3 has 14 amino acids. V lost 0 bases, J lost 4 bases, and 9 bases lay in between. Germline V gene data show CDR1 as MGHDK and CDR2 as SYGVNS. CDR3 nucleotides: TGTGCCAGCAGTGAATACAGGGTAGGAGAGACCCAGTACTTC. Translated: CASSEYRVGETQYF. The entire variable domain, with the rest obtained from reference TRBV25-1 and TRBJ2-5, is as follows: EADIYQTPRYLVIGTGKKITLECSQTMGHDKMYWYQQDPGMELHLIHYSYGVNSTEKGDLSSESTVSRIRTEHFPLTLESARPSHTSQYLCASSEYRVGETQYFGPGTRLLVL.

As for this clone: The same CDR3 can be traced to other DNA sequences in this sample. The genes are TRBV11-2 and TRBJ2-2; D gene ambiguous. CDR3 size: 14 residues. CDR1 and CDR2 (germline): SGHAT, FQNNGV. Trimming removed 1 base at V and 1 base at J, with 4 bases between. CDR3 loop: CASSLVLNTGELFF. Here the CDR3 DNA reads TGTGCCAGCAGCTTAGTTCTGAACACCGGGGAGCTGTTTTTT.

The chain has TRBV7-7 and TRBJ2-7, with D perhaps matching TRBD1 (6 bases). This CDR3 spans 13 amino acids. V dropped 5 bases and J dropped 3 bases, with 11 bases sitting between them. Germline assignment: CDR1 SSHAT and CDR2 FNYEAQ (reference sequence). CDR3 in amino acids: CASSPEGGYEQYF. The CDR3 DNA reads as TGTGCCAGCAGCCCCGAAGGGGGCTACGAGCAGTACTTC. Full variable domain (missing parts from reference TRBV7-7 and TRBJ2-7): GAGVSQSPRYKVTKRGQDVTLRCDPISSHATLYWYQQALGQGPEFLTYFNYEAQPDKSGLPSDRFSAERPEGSISTLTIQRTEQRDSAMYRCASSPEGGYEQYFGPGTRLTVT.

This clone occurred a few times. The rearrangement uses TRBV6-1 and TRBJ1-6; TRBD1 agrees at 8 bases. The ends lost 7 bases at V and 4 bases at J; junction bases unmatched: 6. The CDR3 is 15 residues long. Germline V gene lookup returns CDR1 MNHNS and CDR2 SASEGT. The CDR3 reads CASIATGDYNSPLHF. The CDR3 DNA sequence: TGTGCCAGCATTGCGACAGGGGATTATAATTCACCCCTCCACTTT.

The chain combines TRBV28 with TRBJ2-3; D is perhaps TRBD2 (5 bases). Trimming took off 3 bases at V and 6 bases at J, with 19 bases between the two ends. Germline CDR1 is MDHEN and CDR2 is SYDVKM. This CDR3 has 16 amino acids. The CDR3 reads CASSLWELRSGDTQYF. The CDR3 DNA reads TGTGCCAGCAGTTTGTGGGAGTTGCGGTCGGGGGATACGCAGTATTTT. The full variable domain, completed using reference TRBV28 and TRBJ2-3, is DVKVTQSSRYLVKRTGEKVFLECVQDMDHENMFWYRQDPGLGLRLIYFSYDVKMKEKGDIPEGYSVSREKKERFSLILESASTNQTSMYLCASSLWELRSGDTQYFGPGTRLTVL.

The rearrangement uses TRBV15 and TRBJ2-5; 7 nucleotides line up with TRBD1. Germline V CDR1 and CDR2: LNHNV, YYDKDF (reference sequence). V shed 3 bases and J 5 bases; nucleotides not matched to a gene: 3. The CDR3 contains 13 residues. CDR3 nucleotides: TGTGCCACCAGCAGGGACAGGTGGGAGACCCAGTACTTC. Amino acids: CATSRDRWETQYF. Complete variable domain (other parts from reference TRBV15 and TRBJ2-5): DAMVIQNPRYQVTQFGKPVTLSCSQTLNHNVMYWYQQKSSQAPKLLFHYYDKDFNNEADTPDNFQSRRPNTSFCFLDIRSPGLGDTAMYLCATSRDRWETQYFGPGTRLLVL.

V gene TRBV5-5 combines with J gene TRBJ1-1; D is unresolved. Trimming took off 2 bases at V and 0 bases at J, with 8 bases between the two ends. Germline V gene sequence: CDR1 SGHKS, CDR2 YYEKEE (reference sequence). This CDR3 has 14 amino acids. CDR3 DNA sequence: TGTGCCAGCAGCTTTGGAGGAATGAACACTGAAGCTTTCTTT. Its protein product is CASSFGGMNTEAFF. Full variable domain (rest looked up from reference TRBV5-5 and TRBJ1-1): DAGVTQSPTHLIKTRGQQVTLRCSPISGHKSVSWYQQVLGQGPQFIFQYYEKEERGRGNFPDRFSARQFPNYSSELNVNALLLGDSALYLCASSFGGMNTEAFFGQGTRLTVV.

The CDR3 region is CATSRERFGAPAFF. For the CDR3, the DNA is TGTGCCACCAGCAGAGAACGGTTCGGGGCGCCGGCTTTCTTT. This chain joins TRBV15 and TRBJ1-1; possibly TRBD1 for D (5 bases). V was trimmed by 0 bases and J by 11 bases, leaving 16 bases between them. CDR3 length: 14 residues. CDR1 is LNHNV and CDR2 is YYDKDF in the germline V gene (reference sequence).

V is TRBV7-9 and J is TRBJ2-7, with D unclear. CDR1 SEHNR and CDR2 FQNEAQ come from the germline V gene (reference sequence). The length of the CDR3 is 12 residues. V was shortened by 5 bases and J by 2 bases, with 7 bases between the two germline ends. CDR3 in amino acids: CASSPSPYEQYF. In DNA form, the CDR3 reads TGTGCCAGCAGCCCTAGTCCCTACGAGCAGTACTTC.